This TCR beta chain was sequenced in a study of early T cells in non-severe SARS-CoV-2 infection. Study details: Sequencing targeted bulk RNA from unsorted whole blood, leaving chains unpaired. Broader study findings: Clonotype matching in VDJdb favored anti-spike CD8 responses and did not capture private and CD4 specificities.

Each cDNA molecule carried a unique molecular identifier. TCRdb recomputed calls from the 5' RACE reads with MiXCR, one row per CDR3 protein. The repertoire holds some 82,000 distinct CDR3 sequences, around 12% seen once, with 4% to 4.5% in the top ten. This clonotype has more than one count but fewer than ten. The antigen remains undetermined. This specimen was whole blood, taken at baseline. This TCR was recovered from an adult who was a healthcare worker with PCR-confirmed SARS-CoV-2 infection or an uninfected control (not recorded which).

CDR3 protein: CASSYLGLQETQYF. The CDR3 DNA reads as TGTGCCAGCAGTTACTTGGGACTCCAAGAGACCCAGTACTTC. The V gene is TRBV6-5, the J gene TRBJ2-5; D is perhaps TRBD2 (6 bases). V was trimmed by 1 base and J by 1 base, leaving 7 bases between them. The CDR3 sequence is 14 residues long. Germline assignment: CDR1 MNHEY and CDR2 SVGAGI.